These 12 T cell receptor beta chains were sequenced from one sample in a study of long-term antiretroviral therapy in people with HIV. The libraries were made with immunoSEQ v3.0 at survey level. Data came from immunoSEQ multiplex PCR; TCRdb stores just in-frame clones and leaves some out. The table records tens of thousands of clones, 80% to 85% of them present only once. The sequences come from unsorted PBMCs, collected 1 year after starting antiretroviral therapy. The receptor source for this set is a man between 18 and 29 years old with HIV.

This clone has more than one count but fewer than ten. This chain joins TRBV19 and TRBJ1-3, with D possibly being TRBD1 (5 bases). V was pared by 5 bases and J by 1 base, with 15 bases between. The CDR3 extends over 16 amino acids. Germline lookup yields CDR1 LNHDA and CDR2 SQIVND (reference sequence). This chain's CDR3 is CASSPTGRVSGNTIYF. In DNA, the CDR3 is TGTGCCAGTAGTCCCACAGGACGGGTTTCTGGAAACACCATATATTTT.

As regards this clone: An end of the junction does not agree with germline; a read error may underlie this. CDR3 DNA sequence: TGTGCCAGCAGTGAAGCGGAGGGACGGGGAAGGAACCCCTTC. Its translation: CASSEAEGRGRNPF. The V call is TRBV6-1, the J call TRBJ1-2, with a possible D match to TRBD1 (5 bases). The CDR3 is 14 residues long. The germline CDR1 and CDR2 sequences are MNHNS and SASEGT.

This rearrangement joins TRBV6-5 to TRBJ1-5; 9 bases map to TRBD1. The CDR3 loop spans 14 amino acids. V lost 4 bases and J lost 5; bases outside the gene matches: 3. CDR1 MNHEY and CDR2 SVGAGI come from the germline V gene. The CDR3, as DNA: TGTGCCAGCAGTTGGGGACAGGGTGATCAGCCCCAGCATTTT. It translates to CASSWGQGDQPQHF.

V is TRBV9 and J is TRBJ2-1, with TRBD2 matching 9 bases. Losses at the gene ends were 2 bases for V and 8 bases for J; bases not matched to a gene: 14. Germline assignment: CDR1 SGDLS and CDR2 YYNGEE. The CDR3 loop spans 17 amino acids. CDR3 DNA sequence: TGTGCCAGCAGCGTCACCCCTAGGAGCGGGGGGACGGATGAGCAGTTCTTC. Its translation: CASSVTPRSGGTDEQFF.

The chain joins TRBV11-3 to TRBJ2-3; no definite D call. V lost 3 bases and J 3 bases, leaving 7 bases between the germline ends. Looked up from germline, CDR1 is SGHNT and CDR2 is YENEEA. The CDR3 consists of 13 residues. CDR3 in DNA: TGTGCCAGCAGCTTCGGCCCAACAGATACGCAGTATTTT. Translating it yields CASSFGPTDTQYF.

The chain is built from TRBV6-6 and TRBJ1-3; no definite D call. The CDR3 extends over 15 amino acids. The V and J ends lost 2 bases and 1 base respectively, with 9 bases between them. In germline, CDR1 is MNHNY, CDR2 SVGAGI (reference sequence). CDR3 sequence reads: CASSYPPSSGNTIYF. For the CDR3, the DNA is TGTGCCAGCAGTTACCCACCGTCATCTGGAAACACCATATATTTT.

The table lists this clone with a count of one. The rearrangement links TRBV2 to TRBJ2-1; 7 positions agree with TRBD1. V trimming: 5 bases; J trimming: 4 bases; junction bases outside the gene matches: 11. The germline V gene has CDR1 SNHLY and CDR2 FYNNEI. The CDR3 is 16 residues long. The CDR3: CASSLVDREGYNEQFF. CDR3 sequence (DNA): TGTGCCAGCAGTCTAGTTGACAGGGAAGGATACAATGAGCAGTTCTTC.

This CDR3 reads CASSGPRPSYEQYF. CDR3 in DNA: TGTGCCAGCAGTGGACCTCGGCCAAGCTACGAGCAGTACTTC. The chain uses TRBV6-5 and TRBJ2-7; D uncertain. The CDR3 extends over 14 amino acids. V was clipped by 5 bases and J by 3 bases, with 14 bases between them. The germline V gene encodes CDR1 MNHEY and CDR2 SVGAGI.

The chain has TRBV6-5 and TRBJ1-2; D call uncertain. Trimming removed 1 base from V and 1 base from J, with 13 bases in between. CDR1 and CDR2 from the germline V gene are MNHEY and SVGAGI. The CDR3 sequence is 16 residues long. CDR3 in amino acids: CASSYWPVRINYGYTF. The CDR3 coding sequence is TGTGCCAGCAGTTACTGGCCAGTAAGAATTAACTATGGCTACACCTTC.

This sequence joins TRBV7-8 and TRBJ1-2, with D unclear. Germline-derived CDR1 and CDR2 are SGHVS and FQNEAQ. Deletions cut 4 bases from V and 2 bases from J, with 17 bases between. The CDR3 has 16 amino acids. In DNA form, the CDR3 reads TGTGCCAGCAGCTCGCCGCCTCAGCAGGTGAACTATGGCTACACCTTC. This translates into CASSSPPQQVNYGYTF.

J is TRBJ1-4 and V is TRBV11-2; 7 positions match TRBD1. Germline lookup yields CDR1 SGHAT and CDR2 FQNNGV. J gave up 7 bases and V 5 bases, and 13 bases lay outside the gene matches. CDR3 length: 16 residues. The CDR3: CASSPYKGTAIEKLFF. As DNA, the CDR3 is TGTGCCAGCAGCCCTTATAAAGGGACAGCTATTGAAAAACTGTTTTTT.

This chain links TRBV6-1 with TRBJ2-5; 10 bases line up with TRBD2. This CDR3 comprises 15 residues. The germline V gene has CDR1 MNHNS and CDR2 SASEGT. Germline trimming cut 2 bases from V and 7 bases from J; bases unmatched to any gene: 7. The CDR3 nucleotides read TGTGCCAGCAGTGAACAGCACGTAGCGGGGGGGACCCAGTACTTC. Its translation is CASSEQHVAGGTQYF.